The source of this TCR beta chain is a study of regulatory T cells in long-lasting Graves disease. Study information: Less than 3 months of antithyroid drugs had been taken by newly diagnosed Graves' patients.

According to the study, TCR beta libraries were built with iRepertoire HTBI primers and CDR3-region Arm-PCR. One entry per CDR3 protein results from TCRdb running MiXCR on the multiplex PCR reads. Among fewer than 650,000 distinct CDR3 sequences listed, about 15% were seen once. Stated time point: newly diagnosed GD, antithyroid drugs for less than 3 months. PBMC RNA was the source of the TCR library. V trimming: 5 bases; J trimming: 5 bases; junction bases outside the gene matches: 12. CDR3 length: 14 amino acids. CDR1 and CDR2 from the germline V gene are DFQATT and SNEGSKA (reference sequence). The sample also formed part of further work on T cells in Graves' hyperthyroidism and ophthalmopathy.

The specimen comprised peripheral blood mononuclear cells (PBMCs), sampled at new diagnosis, from a patient treated with antithyroid drugs. This TCR derives from a woman aged 30 to 39 with Graves disease. The rearrangement links TRBV20-1 to TRBJ2-7; 7 bases are shared with TRBD1. CDR3 nucleotides: TGCAGTGCTTACACAGGGGACCGTGCCCACGAGCAGTACTTC. It is translated as CSAYTGDRAHEQYF.